The 23 T cell receptor beta chains below come from one sample, sequenced in a study of T cell repertoires in cytomegalovirus infection. TCRdb re-called the reads through MiXCR, storing one row per CDR3 protein. Seen here are 200,000 to 300,000 distinct CDR3 sequences, approximately 6.7% observed once, and the top ten hold under 7.5%. Sequenced sample: PBMCs. The receptor source for this set is a human donor in good health (CMV status not recorded). Some clones in this sample may be carry-over from other donors' samples.

In its sample, this clonotype was seen many times. The chain links TRBV28 to TRBJ1-6, with TRBD1 matching 8 bases. The J segment lost 10 bases and the V segment lost 5 bases, leaving 13 bases of the junction unmatched. This CDR3 is built from 16 residues. CDR1 is MDHEN, CDR2 SYDVKM, per germline. In DNA form, the CDR3 reads TGTGCCAGCAGTCCACGGACAGGGACAGTAGGGTCACCCCTCCACTTT. As protein: CASSPRTGTVGSPLHF.

As regards this clonotype: A junction boundary mismatches the germline segment, possibly from a read error. CDR3 residues: CSTLRGAYNEQFF. As DNA, the CDR3 is TGTAGTACATTAAGGGGGGCCTACAATGAGCAGTTCTTC. The chain employs TRBV20-1 and TRBJ2-1; TRBD1 or TRBD2 may be the D gene (6 bases each). Germline V gives CDR1 DFQATT, CDR2 SNEGSKA (reference sequence). The length of the CDR3 is 13 residues.

This clonotype was observed a single time. The chain uses TRBV23-1 and TRBJ2-7, with D perhaps matching TRBD2 (6 bases). TRBV23-1 is designated an ORF whose function remains uncertain. V lost 7 bases, J lost 3 bases, and 37 bases lay in between. The CDR3 has 21 residues. The CDR3 sequence: CASKQESEVRLHGGVSYEQYF. CDR3 in DNA: TGCGCCAGCAAACAGGAGTCTGAGGTACGGCTCCACGGAGGGGTTAGCTACGAGCAGTACTTC.

This clonotype was counted ten times or more. The genes are TRBV4-1 and TRBJ2-2; D might be TRBD1 (6 bases). V lost 1 base and J lost 7, with 16 bases in between. Germline lookup yields CDR1 MGHRA and CDR2 YSYEKL. The CDR3 consists of 16 residues. The CDR3: CASSQALNRANGELFF. For the CDR3, the DNA is TGCGCCAGCAGCCAAGCCCTTAACAGGGCTAACGGGGAGCTGTTTTTT.

Only a few counts were recorded for this clonotype. The V gene is TRBV30, the J gene TRBJ1-6, with D unresolved. The CDR3 is 16 amino acids. The germline CDR1 and CDR2 sequences are GTSNPN and SVGIG (reference sequence). V lost 4 bases to trimming and J lost 6 bases, with 19 bases between them. This chain's CDR3 is CAWTQRAAQPNSPLHF. In DNA form, the CDR3 reads TGTGCCTGGACCCAGAGGGCAGCTCAACCTAATTCACCCCTCCACTTT.

This clonotype was picked up many times. The genes are TRBV6-6 and TRBJ2-1, with TRBD2 matching over 15 bases. The V and J ends lost 5 bases and 10 bases, in that order; junction bases with no gene match: 6. Germline CDR1 and CDR2: MNHNY and SVGAGI (reference sequence). The CDR3 contains 15 residues. Written as DNA, the CDR3 is TGTGCCAGCAGTCGGACTAGCGGGGGGGCATGGGAGCAGTTCTTC. Translating it yields CASSRTSGGAWEQFF.

This clonotype was detected many times. J is TRBJ1-1 and V is TRBV18; no clear D. V was trimmed by 2 bases and J by 2 bases, leaving 9 bases between them. The germline V gene encodes CDR1 KGHSH and CDR2 LQKENI. The CDR3 extends over 14 amino acids. In nucleotides, the CDR3 is TGTGCCAGCTCACCAACTCCAGGAAACACTGAAGCTTTCTTT. Translating it yields CASSPTPGNTEAFF.

This clonotype was counted many times. The rearrangement joins TRBV11-2 to TRBJ1-1; TRBD1 might be the D (6 bases). The germline V gene has CDR1 SGHAT and CDR2 FQNNGV. The CDR3 extends over 16 amino acids. V was trimmed by 3 bases and J by 1 base, leaving 15 bases between them. This CDR3 is CASSFRQGRSNTEAFF. CDR3 nucleotides: TGTGCCAGCAGCTTTAGGCAGGGGCGTTCGAACACTGAAGCTTTCTTT.

Many counts were recorded for this clonotype. V is TRBV15 and J is TRBJ1-5, with no clear D. CDR1 is LNHNV and CDR2 is YYDKDF in the germline V gene (reference sequence). The length of the CDR3 is 13 residues. The V and J ends lost 5 bases and 7 bases respectively, with 12 bases between them. The DNA for the CDR3 is TGTGCCACCAGCCCTGGCCTTCAGCAGCCCCAGCATTTT. It specifies CATSPGLQQPQHF.

This clonotype has at least ten counts. V and J are TRBV2 and TRBJ2-5; 8 bases align to TRBD2. Losses at the gene ends were 0 bases for V and 2 bases for J; bases not matched to a gene: 11. This CDR3 has 18 amino acids. The V gene's germline CDR1 is SNHLY and CDR2 FYNNEI. The CDR3 is CASSEAGLVNPYQETQYF. The CDR3 region has the DNA TGTGCCAGCAGTGAAGCGGGACTAGTCAACCCGTATCAAGAGACCCAGTACTTC.

This clonotype was recorded at least ten times. As DNA, the CDR3 is TGCAGTGCTAGACCCCCCAGGACAGGGCACAATGAGCAGTTCTTC. Amino acid sequence: CSARPPRTGHNEQFF. This chain connects TRBV20-1 to TRBJ2-1, with TRBD1 matching over 8 bases. The CDR3 consists of 15 residues. Per germline, CDR1 DFQATT and CDR2 SNEGSKA (reference sequence). Germline trimming cut 2 bases from V and 5 bases from J; bases unmatched to any gene: 8.

This clonotype was counted ten times or more. CDR3 amino acids: CASRGDRVTDTQYF. In DNA, the CDR3 is TGTGCCAGCAGAGGGGACAGGGTCACAGATACGCAGTATTTT. The V and J genes are TRBV7-9 and TRBJ2-3; 9 nucleotides agree with TRBD1. CDR3 size: 14 residues. CDR1 is SEHNR and CDR2 is FQNEAQ in the germline V gene (reference sequence). J lost 2 bases, V lost 6 bases, and 3 bases had no gene match.

This clonotype showed up many times. This rearrangement joins TRBV28 to TRBJ2-1; TRBD2 might be the D (5 bases). CDR1 MDHEN and CDR2 SYDVKM come from the germline V gene. CDR3 length equals 16 residues. Trimming pared 6 bases from V and 3 bases from J, leaving 18 bases between. DNA for the CDR3: TGTGCCAGCAGCCTTCTTTCTTTACGGGGCTACAATGAGCAGTTCTTC. Translating it yields CASSLLSLRGYNEQFF.

This clonotype was detected many times. The chain is built from TRBV5-1 and TRBJ1-4, with D possibly matching TRBD1 (5 bases). The CDR3 runs 16 residues. Germline V gives CDR1 SGHRS, CDR2 YFSETQ. V shed 5 bases and J shed 0 bases, with 14 bases lying between them. Written as DNA, the CDR3 is TGCGCCAGCAGACCCGTCGGGGCAGCAACTAATGAAAAACTGTTTTTT. Residues: CASRPVGAATNEKLFF. Full variable domain (missing parts from reference TRBV5-1 and TRBJ1-4): KAGVTQTPRYLIKTRGQQVTLSCSPISGHRSVSWYQQTPGQGLQFLFEYFSETQRNKGNFPGRFSGRQFSNSRSEMNVSTLELGDSALYLCASRPVGAATNEKLFFGSGTQLSVL.

This clonotype was counted many times. The V gene is TRBV12-5, the J gene TRBJ2-5; no definite D call. Germline CDR1 reads LGHNT; CDR2 reads FRNRAP. V dropped 1 base and J dropped 0 bases, with 3 bases sitting between them. This CDR3 is built from 13 residues. Written as DNA, the CDR3 is TGTGCTAGTGGTTTGGGGAACCAAGAGACCCAGTACTTC. This codes for CASGLGNQETQYF.

There are many counts of this clonotype. This rearrangement joins TRBV7-2 to TRBJ2-7; 7 nucleotides agree with TRBD2. The junction had 1 base not matched to a gene; V was cut back by 5 bases and J by 3 bases. The CDR3 sequence is 12 residues long. Germline lookup yields CDR1 SGHTA and CDR2 FQGNSA. This CDR3 reads CASSPGGYEQYF. The CDR3 region has the DNA TGTGCCAGCAGCCCGGGGGGCTACGAGCAGTACTTC. The whole variable domain, remainder taken from reference TRBV7-2 and TRBJ2-7, is GAGVSQSPSNKVTEKGKDVELRCDPISGHTALYWYRQSLGQGLEFLIYFQGNSAPDKSGLPSDRFSAERTGGSVSTLTIQRTQQEDSAVYLCASSPGGYEQYFGPGTRLTVT.

This clonotype appeared many times. This rearrangement joins TRBV2 to TRBJ1-4; 8 bases match TRBD1. Germline V CDR1 and CDR2: SNHLY, FYNNEI. J gave up 7 bases and V 6 bases, and 7 bases lay outside the gene matches. This CDR3 comprises 14 residues. The CDR3 nucleotides read TGTGCCAGCAGGACAGGGGTATCGGGTGAAAAACTGTTTTTT. Translating gives CASRTGVSGEKLFF.

This clonotype has at least ten counts. The chain recombines TRBV5-4 with TRBJ2-4, with a weak D call TRBD2 (5 bases). CDR3 length: 15 residues. Trimming removed 5 bases at V and 7 bases at J, with 19 bases between. Germline loops: CDR1 SGHNT, CDR2 YYREEE (reference sequence). The DNA of the CDR3 is TGTGCCAGCAGTCCCGGAGGAGGCGCGGAGAACATTCAGTACTTC. Translated, it gives CASSPGGGAENIQYF.

Many counts were recorded for this clonotype. J is TRBJ2-3 and V is TRBV25-1; D is tentatively TRBD1 or TRBD2 (5 bases each). This CDR3 has 15 amino acids. Germline V gene data show CDR1 as MGHDK and CDR2 as SYGVNS. V was shortened by 1 base and J by 6 bases, with 14 bases between the two germline ends. This CDR3 reads CASSESVGGTDTQYF. The CDR3 nucleotides read TGTGCCAGCAGTGAATCCGTTGGGGGAACGGATACGCAGTATTTT.

This clonotype was counted many times. V is TRBV7-8 and J is TRBJ1-5; D ambiguous. Germline V gene sequence: CDR1 SGHVS, CDR2 FQNEAQ. There are 14 residues in the CDR3. V was cut by 5 bases and J by 2 bases, with 10 bases left in between. The CDR3 protein is CASSPRTGNQPQHF. DNA for the CDR3: TGTGCCAGCAGCCCCCGGACGGGCAATCAGCCCCAGCATTTT. The variable domain in full, completed from reference TRBV7-8 and TRBJ1-5, reads GAGVSQSPRYKVAKRGQDVALRCDPISGHVSLFWYQQALGQGPEFLTYFQNEAQLDKSGLPSDRFFAERPEGSVSTLKIQRTQQEDSAVYLCASSPRTGNQPQHFGDGTRLSIL.

Many counts were recorded for this clonotype. The chain combines TRBV12-3 or TRBV12-4 with TRBJ1-1, with D possibly matching TRBD1 (6 bases). The CDR3 runs to 12 residues. V lost 8 bases and J lost 13, with 20 bases in between. Written as DNA, the CDR3 is TGTGCCAGCCGAACACTACAGGGCTTGGGTTTCTTT. It yields the protein CASRTLQGLGFF.

This clonotype was seen more than once but under ten times. The V call is TRBV20-1, the J call TRBJ1-2; D unclear. V gave up 0 bases and J gave up 8 bases, with 10 bases separating them. The CDR3 runs to 12 residues. Per the germline V gene, CDR1 is DFQATT and CDR2 is SNEGSKA (reference sequence). The CDR3 nucleotides read TGCAGTGCTAGAGAGGGAGGGTGGGGCTACACCTTC. Protein: CSAREGGWGYTF.

This clonotype was detected many times. V and J are TRBV11-2 and TRBJ2-2; TRBD2 matches at 7 bases. The CDR3 has 14 residues. Germline-derived CDR1 and CDR2 are SGHAT and FQNNGV. V gave up 5 bases and J gave up 6 bases; unmatched junction bases: 6. This chain's CDR3 is CASSRYGGSGELFF. The CDR3 DNA sequence: TGTGCCAGCAGCCGCTACGGGGGGTCCGGGGAGCTGTTTTTT.